This T cell receptor beta chain was recovered during a study of CD8+ T cells in alopecia areata. This sample's treatment: oral pan-JAK inhibitor, 5-10 mg twice daily. Extraction of RNA preceded its reverse transcription into cDNA, which served as the sequencing template. Clones were sequenced by immunoSEQ multiplex PCR, and TCRdb holds only the in-frame ones, with some missing. The table lists 150,000 to 200,000 clones, 60% of them singletons. The sequencing used CD4+ T cells sorted from blood, collected at week 24, from a patient treated with tofacitinib. The clonotype originates from a human donor with alopecia areata.

The CDR3 DNA follows: TGTGCCAGCAGCTCCTTGGGGGGAGACGAGCAGTACTTC. This gives the protein CASSSLGGDEQYF. The V gene is TRBV7-3, the J gene TRBJ2-7; possibly TRBD2 for D (6 bases). Germline loops: CDR1 SGHTA, CDR2 FQGTGA. The CDR3 loop spans 13 amino acids. Trimming stripped 4 bases from V and 5 bases from J, with 12 bases between.